These 14 T cell receptor beta chains were sequenced from one sample in a study of metastatic and nonmetastatic thyroid tumors. TCRdb re-called the PCR reads via MiXCR. The sample yields about 14,000 clones, approximately 3.8% seen once. Every patient was untreated before thyroid surgery. The specimen was tumor tissue. Receptors were obtained from a female donor with papillary thyroid cancer or a benign thyroid nodule (not recorded which). Some clones in this sample may be carry-over from other donors' samples.

This clone qualifies as medium-sized. The CDR3 spells CASSENPGNTEAFF. CDR3 nucleotides: TGTGCCAGCAGCGAAAACCCGGGGAACACTGAAGCTTTCTTT. The genes are TRBV7-3 and TRBJ1-1; D ambiguous. The germline CDR1 and CDR2 sequences are SGHTA and FQGTGA. V was trimmed by 5 bases and J by 1 base, leaving 11 bases between them. CDR3 length equals 14 residues.

The V call is TRBV28, the J call TRBJ2-1, with 10 bases lining up with TRBD2. CDR1 MDHEN and CDR2 SYDVKM come from the germline V gene. The CDR3 extends over 17 amino acids. The junction had 12 bases not matched to a gene; V was cut back by 5 bases and J by 5 bases. The chain's CDR3 is CASSHPKAGGPDNEQFF. The CDR3 DNA reads TGTGCCAGCAGTCATCCCAAAGCGGGAGGGCCCGACAATGAGCAGTTCTTC.

The table lists this clone with a few counts. The V and J genes are TRBV6-1 and TRBJ2-3; D is perhaps TRBD1 (5 bases). CDR3 length: 12 residues. Germline V gene data show CDR1 as MNHNS and CDR2 as SASEGT. V was cut by 5 bases and J by 6 bases, with 9 bases left in between. In nucleotides, the CDR3 is TGTGCCAGCAGTACAGGATTCGATACGCAGTATTTT. Its protein product is CASSTGFDTQYF.

This clone was detected only a few times. This chain connects TRBV6-2 or TRBV6-3 to TRBJ2-3; D is perhaps TRBD1 (6 bases). The CDR3 totals 15 residues. V was pared by 3 bases and J by 2 bases, with 12 bases between. The germline gives CDR1 MNHEY, CDR2 SVGEGT. The CDR3 reads CASSYGQTYTDTQYF. The CDR3 DNA is TGTGCCAGCAGTTATGGACAGACCTACACAGATACGCAGTATTTT.

This clone was counted a few times. At the DNA level, this CDR3 is encoded by other sequences in the same sample as well. The chain joins TRBV28 to TRBJ2-3; 11 nucleotides agree with TRBD2. This CDR3 region has 18 residues. The germline V gene has CDR1 MDHEN and CDR2 SYDVKM. The V gene end was trimmed by 3 bases and the J gene end by 2 bases; junction bases not matched to a gene: 10. CDR3 DNA: TGTGCCAGCAGTTTCCTGTATCTAGCGGGAGGCTACACAGATACGCAGTATTTT. Its translation is CASSFLYLAGGYTDTQYF. Supplemented by reference TRBV28 and TRBJ2-3, the full variable domain reads DVKVTQSSRYLVKRTGEKVFLECVQDMDHENMFWYRQDPGLGLRLIYFSYDVKMKEKGDIPEGYSVSREKKERFSLILESASTNQTSMYLCASSFLYLAGGYTDTQYFGPGTRLTVL.

This chain uses TRBV19 with TRBJ2-3, with 15 bases fitting TRBD2. With V trimmed by 7 bases and J by 6 bases, 8 bases remained unmatched. Per the germline V gene, CDR1 is LNHDA and CDR2 is SQIVND (reference sequence). The CDR3 runs to 16 residues. CDR3 in amino acids: CASMGLAGGPRDTQYF. In DNA form, the CDR3 reads TGTGCCAGTATGGGACTAGCGGGAGGCCCGAGGGATACGCAGTATTTT.

The sample holds a few counts of this clone. This chain uses TRBV6-1 with TRBJ2-3; 7 bases align to TRBD1. Germline CDR1 and CDR2: MNHNS and SASEGT. V trimming: 4 bases; J trimming: 0 bases; junction bases outside the gene matches: 7. There are 16 residues in the CDR3. In DNA, the CDR3 is TGTGCCAGCAGTGCCCTTGACAGGGCTAGCACAGATACGCAGTATTTT. This gives the protein CASSALDRASTDTQYF.

A few counts support this clone. This sequence joins TRBV12-3 or TRBV12-4 and TRBJ2-1, with 12 bases fitting TRBD2. The CDR3 loop spans 15 amino acids. V gave up 6 bases and J gave up 2 bases; unmatched junction bases: 2. CDR3 nucleotide sequence: TGTGCCAGCAGGCGACTAGCGGGGGCCTACAATGAGCAGTTCTTC. The encoded protein is CASRRLAGAYNEQFF.

This clone was found a few times. The chain carries TRBV24-1 and TRBJ2-5; D gene uncertain. From germline, CDR1 is KGHDR and CDR2 SFDVKD. The CDR3 has 12 amino acids. V was pared by 1 base and J by 5 bases, with 4 bases between. The CDR3 coding sequence is TGTGCCACCAGTGATTTTGGGGAGACCCAGTACTTC. Its protein is CATSDFGETQYF.

This clone appeared a few times. It may be a read error: a sequence one base away is much more abundant. The chain links TRBV6-4 to TRBJ1-2, with 8 bases aligning to TRBD1. J lost 8 bases, V lost 8 bases, and 19 bases had no gene match. Germline V gene lookup returns CDR1 MRHNA and CDR2 SNTAGT. This CDR3 is built from 16 residues. The CDR3 bases are TGTGCCAGCTCACCAACGACCTGGACAGGGACTTTCGGCTACACCTTC. Protein product: CASSPTTWTGTFGYTF.

The J gene is TRBJ2-7, the V gene TRBV2; 10 positions match TRBD2. CDR1 SNHLY and CDR2 FYNNEI come from the germline V gene. With V trimmed by 5 bases and J by 2 bases, 6 bases remained unmatched. CDR3 length: 15 amino acids. For the CDR3, the DNA is TGTGCCAGCAGTCTACGACTAGCGGGTGCCTACGAGCAGTACTTC. Protein product: CASSLRLAGAYEQYF.

This clone was observed a few times. The J gene is TRBJ2-7, the V gene TRBV6-1, with D perhaps assigned TRBD1 or TRBD2 (5 bases each). The V gene lost 0 bases and the J gene lost 3 bases, with 9 bases spanning the gap. CDR1 and CDR2 from the germline V gene are MNHNS and SASEGT. This CDR3 region has 14 residues. CDR3 bases: TGTGCCAGCAGTGAAGCAGGGGAGAGCTACGAGCAGTACTTC. This gives the protein CASSEAGESYEQYF.

This sequence joins TRBV28 and TRBJ2-7, with 9 positions matching TRBD1. The ends lost 8 bases at V and 5 bases at J; junction bases unmatched: 10. The CDR3 sequence is 14 residues long. Germline V gene sequence: CDR1 MDHEN, CDR2 SYDVKM. DNA of the CDR3: TGTGCCAGCGGGCACGGACAGGGGATCCACGAGCAGTACTTC. Translation gives CASGHGQGIHEQYF.

In its sample, this clone was seen a few times. The chain is built from TRBV20-1 and TRBJ1-2; 7 positions agree with TRBD1. The germline gives CDR1 DFQATT, CDR2 SNEGSKA (reference sequence). The V gene end was trimmed by 0 bases and the J gene end by 2 bases; junction bases not matched to a gene: 9. The CDR3 runs 16 residues. CDR3 sequence (DNA): TGCAGTGCTAGAGAGCCTCCGGGACAGCCAAACTATGGCTACACCTTC. Translation gives CSAREPPGQPNYGYTF.